This TCR beta chain appears in the sequencing data of a study of HIV-infected patients and healthy controls. Findings and limits, study-wide: In healthy controls, MAIT alpha CDR3s were common; in HIV+ repertoires, severely depleted.

No cell fractionation was done, so the repertoire covers all unsorted peripheral blood T cells. Peripheral blood, 2 to 3 ml, was drawn for RNA extraction. Alpha and beta constant-region primers primed reverse transcription of around 0.5 ug RNA. Separate chain-specific third strand synthesis with multiplexing indices produced the alpha and beta libraries. MiXCR, applied by TCRdb to the 5' RACE reads, yields one record per CDR3 protein. The sample consists of some 11,000 distinct CDR3 sequences, less than 10% of them appearing once. The CDR3 runs 15 residues. The V and J ends lost 5 bases and 4 bases, in that order; junction bases with no gene match: 2. CDR1 is SGHVS and CDR2 is FQNEAQ in the germline V gene. This clonotype was seen repeatedly, ten times or more. Its antigen is unknown.

This material consisted of blood, taken before antiretroviral therapy. V usage is TRBV7-8 and J usage is TRBJ2-2, with 12 nucleotides matching TRBD2. The sequence derives from an adult with HIV infection. The donor label of this sample is uncertain. CDR3 sequence reads: CASSRGLAGTGELFF. The CDR3, as DNA: TGTGCCAGCAGCAGGGGACTAGCGGGCACCGGGGAGCTGTTTTTT.